This T cell receptor beta chain came from a study of regulatory T cells in long-lasting Graves disease. As regards this clonotype: No antigen is known for it.

Time point defined: persistent/refractory GD, antithyroid drugs over 5 years with positive TRAb. Researchers made the TCR library from RNA that was extracted from PBMCs. The germline V gene encodes CDR1 SGDLS and CDR2 YYNGEE. Deletions cut 1 base from V and 3 bases from J, with 7 bases between. This CDR3 spans 13 amino acids. Study-wide results and limits: The TCR repertoire of persistent Graves' patients was less diverse than that of newly diagnosed ones. Favored usage of TRBV28, TRBJ1-2 and TRBJ2-5 was recorded in persistent disease.

With iRepertoire HTBI primers and Arm-PCR of CDR3 regions, TCR beta libraries were built. TCRdb independently ran MiXCR on the multiplex PCR reads; one entry per CDR3 protein. The repertoire includes 400,000 to 500,000 distinct CDR3 sequences, 20% to 25% of them detected once, and more than 6% sits in the top ten. This material consisted of peripheral blood mononuclear cells (PBMCs), taken when the disease was refractory, from a patient treated with antithyroid drugs. The receptor's source is a female donor with Graves disease. The chain links TRBV9 to TRBJ2-5; D remains unclear. The DNA of the CDR3 is TGTGCCAGCAGCGTATACAGCGAAGAGACCCAGTACTTC. Translation: CASSVYSEETQYF.